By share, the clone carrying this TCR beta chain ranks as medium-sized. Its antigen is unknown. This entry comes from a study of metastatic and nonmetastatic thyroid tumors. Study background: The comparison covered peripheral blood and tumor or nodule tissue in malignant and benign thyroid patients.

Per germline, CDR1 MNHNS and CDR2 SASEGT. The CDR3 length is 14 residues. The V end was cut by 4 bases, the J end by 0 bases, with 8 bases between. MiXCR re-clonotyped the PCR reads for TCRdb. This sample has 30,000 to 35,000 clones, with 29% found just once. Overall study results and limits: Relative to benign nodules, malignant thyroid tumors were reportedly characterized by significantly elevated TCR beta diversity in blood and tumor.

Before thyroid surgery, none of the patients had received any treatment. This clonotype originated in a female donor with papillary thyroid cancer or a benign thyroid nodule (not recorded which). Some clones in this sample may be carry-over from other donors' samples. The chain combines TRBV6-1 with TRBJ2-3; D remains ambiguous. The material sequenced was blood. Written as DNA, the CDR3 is TGTGCCAGCAGTGGCATCACTAGCACAGATACGCAGTATTTT. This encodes CASSGITSTDTQYF.